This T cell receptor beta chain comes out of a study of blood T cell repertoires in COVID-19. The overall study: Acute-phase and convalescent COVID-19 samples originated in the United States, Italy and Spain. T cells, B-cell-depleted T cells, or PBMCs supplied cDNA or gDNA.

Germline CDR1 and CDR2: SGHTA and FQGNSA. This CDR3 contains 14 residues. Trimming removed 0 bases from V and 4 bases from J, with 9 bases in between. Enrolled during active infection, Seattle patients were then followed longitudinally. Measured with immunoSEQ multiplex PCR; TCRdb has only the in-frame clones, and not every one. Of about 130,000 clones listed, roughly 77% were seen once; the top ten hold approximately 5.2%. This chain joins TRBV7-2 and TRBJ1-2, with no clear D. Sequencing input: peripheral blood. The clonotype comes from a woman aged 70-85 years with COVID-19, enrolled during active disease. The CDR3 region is CASSLAPDSYGYTF. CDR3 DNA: TGTGCCAGCAGCTTAGCCCCCGACTCCTATGGCTACACCTTC.